A selection of T cell receptor beta chains follows, all from one sample in a study of blood T cell repertoires in COVID-19. Data came from immunoSEQ multiplex PCR; TCRdb stores just in-frame clones and leaves some out. The sample has a few hundred thousand clones, about 90% seen once; the top ten hold approximately 2%. Source material: peripheral blood. The origin of the receptors is a man younger than 35 with active or convalescent COVID-19. The CDR3 runs from the conserved cysteine through the conserved F or W. Not every row has a clone size; where given, it reads once, few, many or a size class.

cdr3_aa: CSVLPGGVDTEAFF
clone_size: -
j_call: TRBJ1-1
v_call: TRBV29-1

cdr3_aa: CASSVGGASYNEQFF
clone_size: -
j_call: TRBJ2-1
v_call: TRBV9

cdr3_aa: CASSLDSTSPLHF
clone_size: once
j_call: TRBJ1-6
v_call: TRBV7-9

cdr3_aa: CATSREASGYNEQFF
clone_size: once
j_call: TRBJ2-1
v_call: TRBV15

cdr3_aa: CASRLGLAGSTDTQYF
clone_size: -
j_call: TRBJ2-3
v_call: TRBV27

cdr3_aa: CSANRVEQYF
clone_size: -
j_call: TRBJ2-7
v_call: TRBV20-1

cdr3_aa: CASSTTSRRTDTQYF
clone_size: -
j_call: TRBJ2-3
v_call: TRBV9

cdr3_aa: CASSLTSGNGRVYF
clone_size: -
j_call: TRBJ2-7
v_call: TRBV28

cdr3_aa: CASSPSTGVQETQYF
clone_size: -
j_call: TRBJ2-5
v_call: TRBV18

cdr3_aa: CASMAHATNEKLFF
clone_size: -
j_call: TRBJ1-4
v_call: TRBV6-5

cdr3_aa: CARRGRSTNEKLFF
clone_size: -
j_call: TRBJ1-4
v_call: TRBV2

cdr3_aa: CASSSLSSITTGELFF
clone_size: once
j_call: TRBJ2-2
v_call: TRBV27

cdr3_aa: CASSGGRERSNEQFF
clone_size: -
j_call: TRBJ2-1
v_call: TRBV5-1

cdr3_aa: CASREGGVEQYF
clone_size: -
j_call: TRBJ2-7
v_call: TRBV5-1

cdr3_aa: CASSGQGLDTQYF
clone_size: -
j_call: TRBJ2-3
v_call: TRBV9

cdr3_aa: CASSVTGRSYNSPLHF
clone_size: -
j_call: TRBJ1-6
v_call: TRBV27

cdr3_aa: CASSPTGPDGYTF
clone_size: -
j_call: TRBJ1-2
v_call: TRBV18

cdr3_aa: CASSYIDRGTEAFF
clone_size: -
j_call: TRBJ1-1
v_call: TRBV7-9

cdr3_aa: CASSPKAGRATNEKLFF
clone_size: few
j_call: TRBJ1-4
v_call: TRBV3-1/TRBV3-2

cdr3_aa: CASSQLADDFSGANVLTF
clone_size: -
j_call: TRBJ2-6
v_call: TRBV4-2

cdr3_aa: CASSLDPREVYEQYF
clone_size: -
j_call: TRBJ2-7
v_call: TRBV7-8

cdr3_aa: CASSPQARDEQYF
clone_size: -
j_call: TRBJ2-7
v_call: TRBV18

cdr3_aa: CASSRSGQGRETQYF
clone_size: -
j_call: TRBJ2-5
v_call: TRBV28

cdr3_aa: CASSLSRVYEQYF
clone_size: -
j_call: TRBJ2-7
v_call: TRBV3-1/TRBV3-2

cdr3_aa: CASSRQGYEQYF
clone_size: -
j_call: TRBJ2-7
v_call: TRBV6-6

cdr3_aa: CASSVPGGEQYF
clone_size: -
j_call: TRBJ2-7
v_call: TRBV2

cdr3_aa: CASSLWGDSNQPQHF
clone_size: few
j_call: TRBJ1-5
v_call: TRBV27

cdr3_aa: CASSLEGGRSLRELFF
clone_size: once
j_call: TRBJ2-2
v_call: TRBV5-1

cdr3_aa: CASSPTGEAFF
clone_size: -
j_call: TRBJ1-1
v_call: TRBV28

cdr3_aa: CASSPYWDRGYEQYF
clone_size: -
j_call: TRBJ2-7
v_call: TRBV27

cdr3_aa: CSASHPTGRGTEAFF
clone_size: few
j_call: TRBJ1-1
v_call: TRBV20-1

cdr3_aa: CASSAGGSGRWDEQYF
clone_size: -
j_call: TRBJ2-7
v_call: TRBV9

cdr3_aa: CASSIMQGANYGYTF
clone_size: -
j_call: TRBJ1-2
v_call: TRBV19

cdr3_aa: CASSQGSQGSGSYNSPLHF
clone_size: few
j_call: TRBJ1-6
v_call: TRBV4-3

cdr3_aa: CASSAGTGTYNEQFF
clone_size: -
j_call: TRBJ2-1
v_call: TRBV5-6

cdr3_aa: CASSSRVLGEKLFF
clone_size: -
j_call: TRBJ1-4
v_call: TRBV7-6

cdr3_aa: CASSPTGQGNTEAFF
clone_size: -
j_call: TRBJ1-1
v_call: TRBV5-1